These T cell receptor beta chains were read from a single sample in a study of monozygotic twins with inflammatory bowel disease. TCRdb reprocessed the 5' RACE reads, keeping one entry per CDR3 protein, no DNA. Recorded for this sample: a few hundred thousand distinct CDR3 sequences. The specimen was blood. The receptors derive from a human donor with ulcerative colitis or Crohn's disease, or a healthy co-twin of an affected twin (not recorded which). The CDR3 runs from the conserved cysteine through the conserved F or W.

TRBV15,TRBJ2-5,CATRYRTKETQYF
TRBV6-4,TRBJ2-3,CASSDSGTSGLDTQYF
TRBV6-1,TRBJ1-6,CASSPRPQINNSPLHF
TRBV4-2,TRBJ2-1,CASSQGTSGMWEQFF
TRBV29-1,TRBJ2-1,CSVRTSGSRQNEQFF
TRBV4-3,TRBJ2-4,CASSQAEGAKNIQYF
TRBV6-1,TRBJ2-5,CASSANRGPGTQYF
TRBV7-8,TRBJ2-3,CASFPLGRGTTTVLDTQYF
TRBV10-3,TRBJ1-5,CAISDYPGSNLQPQHF
TRBV12-3/TRBV12-4,TRBJ1-2,CATGQGCGYTF
TRBV20-1,TRBJ2-3,CSARSGSRPTDTQYF
TRBV11-2,TRBJ2-1,CASSTRTGEDNEQFF
TRBV28,TRBJ2-7,CASSKGYYEQYF
TRBV7-9,TRBJ2-2,CASSRQTGGSTGELFF
TRBV20-1,TRBJ2-6,CSARERLAGAPGANVLTF
TRBV6-2/TRBV6-3,TRBJ2-1,CASSFPTSGGAALYNEQFF
TRBV4-3,TRBJ1-2,CASSQDNERHGYTF
TRBV5-1,TRBJ1-2,CASRSGQGNAGYTF
TRBV6-2/TRBV6-3,TRBJ2-1,CASSTLREQFF
TRBV7-2,TRBJ2-3,CASSLVGHTQYF
TRBV2,TRBJ2-7,CAKRRDVSYEQYF
TRBV9,TRBJ2-3,CASSVGPHFTDTQYF
TRBV24-1,TRBJ2-4,CATSDSRQSKDIQYF
TRBV7-2,TRBJ2-3,CASSLKPTDTQYF
TRBV11-3,TRBJ2-7,CASSLEGDSYEQYF
TRBV6-2/TRBV6-3,TRBJ2-4,CASTETLAKNIQYF
TRBV7-3,TRBJ2-1,CASSSGRDHEQFF
TRBV12-3/TRBV12-4,TRBJ2-5,CASSLVSYQETQYF
TRBV27,TRBJ1-3,CASSLIAGAGNTIYF
TRBV7-2,TRBJ2-2,CASSTTRPGNTGELFF
TRBV10-3,TRBJ2-7,CAISKTGYEQYF
TRBV6-2/TRBV6-3,TRBJ1-1,CASSYPLVATEAFF
TRBV5-5,TRBJ1-2,CASSLVAGGYTF
TRBV7-9,TRBJ2-5,CASSLAKGLAGETQYF
TRBV7-9,TRBJ2-1,CASSQKSGSSYNEQFF
TRBV12-3/TRBV12-4,TRBJ2-6,CASSTATAGANVLTF
TRBV28,TRBJ2-1,CASGQGTDNYEQFF
TRBV27,TRBJ2-7,CASSYRRTDDPYEQYF
TRBV10-3,TRBJ2-7,CAISQIDRLSYEQYF
TRBV20-1,TRBJ2-1,CSANSRLKAYNEQFF
TRBV6-5,TRBJ2-1,CASSLLSGPGEQFF
TRBV24-1,TRBJ2-1,CATSETSGSGGTRQFF
TRBV7-2,TRBJ1-1,CASSRQGANTEAFF
TRBV7-6,TRBJ1-3,CASSSGTANSGNTIYF
TRBV28,TRBJ2-3,CASSPPGLAGSTDTQYF
TRBV12-3/TRBV12-4,TRBJ1-2,CASRARRLPYGYTF
TRBV9,TRBJ2-5,CASSVRASKETQYF
TRBV27,TRBJ2-2,CASSPRQRGAGELFF
TRBV3-1,TRBJ2-7,CASSQVSYEQYF
TRBV4-3,TRBJ2-3,CASSQGSGGRTDTQYF
TRBV10-3,TRBJ1-5,CAISEAPRGSNQPQHF
TRBV5-5,TRBJ2-3,CASSSLAGGVGDTQYF